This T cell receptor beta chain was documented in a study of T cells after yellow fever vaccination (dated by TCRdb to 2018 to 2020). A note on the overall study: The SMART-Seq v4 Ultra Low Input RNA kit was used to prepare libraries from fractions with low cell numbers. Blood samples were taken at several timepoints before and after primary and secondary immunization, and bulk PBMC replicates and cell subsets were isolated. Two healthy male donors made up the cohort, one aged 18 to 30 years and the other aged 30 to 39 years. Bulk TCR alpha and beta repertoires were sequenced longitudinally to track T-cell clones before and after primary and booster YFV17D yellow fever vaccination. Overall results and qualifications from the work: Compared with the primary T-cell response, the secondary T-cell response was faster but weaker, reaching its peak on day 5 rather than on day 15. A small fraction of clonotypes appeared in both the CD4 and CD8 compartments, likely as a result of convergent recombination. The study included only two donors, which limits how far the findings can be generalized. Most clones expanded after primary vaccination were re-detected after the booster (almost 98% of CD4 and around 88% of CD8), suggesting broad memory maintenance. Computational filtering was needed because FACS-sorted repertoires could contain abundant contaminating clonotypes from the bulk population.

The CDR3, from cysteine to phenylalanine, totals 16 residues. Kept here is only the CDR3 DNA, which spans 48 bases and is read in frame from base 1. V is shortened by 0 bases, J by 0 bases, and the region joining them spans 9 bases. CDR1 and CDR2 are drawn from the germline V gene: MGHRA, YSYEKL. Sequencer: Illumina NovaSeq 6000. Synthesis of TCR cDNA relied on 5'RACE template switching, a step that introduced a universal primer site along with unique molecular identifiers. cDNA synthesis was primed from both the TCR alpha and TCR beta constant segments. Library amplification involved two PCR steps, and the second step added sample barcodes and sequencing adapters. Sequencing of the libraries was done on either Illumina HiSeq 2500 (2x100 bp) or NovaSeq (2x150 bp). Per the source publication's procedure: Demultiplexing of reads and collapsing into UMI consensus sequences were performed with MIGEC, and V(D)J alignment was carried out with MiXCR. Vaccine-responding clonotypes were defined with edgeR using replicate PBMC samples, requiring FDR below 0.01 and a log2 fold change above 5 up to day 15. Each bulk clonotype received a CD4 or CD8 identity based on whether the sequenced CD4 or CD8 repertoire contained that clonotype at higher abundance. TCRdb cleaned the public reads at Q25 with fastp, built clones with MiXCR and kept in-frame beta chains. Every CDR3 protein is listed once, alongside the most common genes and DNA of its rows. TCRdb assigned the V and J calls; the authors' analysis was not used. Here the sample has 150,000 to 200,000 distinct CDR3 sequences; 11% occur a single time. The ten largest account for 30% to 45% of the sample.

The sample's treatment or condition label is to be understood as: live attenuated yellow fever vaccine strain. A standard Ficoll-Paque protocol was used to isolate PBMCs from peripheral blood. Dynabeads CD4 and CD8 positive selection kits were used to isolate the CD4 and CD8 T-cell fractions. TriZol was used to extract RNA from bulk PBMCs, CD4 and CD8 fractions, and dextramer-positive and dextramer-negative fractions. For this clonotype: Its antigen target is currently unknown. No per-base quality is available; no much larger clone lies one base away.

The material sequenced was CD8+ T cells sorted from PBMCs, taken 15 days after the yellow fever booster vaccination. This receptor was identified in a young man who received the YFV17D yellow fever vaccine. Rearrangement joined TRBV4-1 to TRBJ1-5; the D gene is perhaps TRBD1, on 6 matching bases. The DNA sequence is TGCGCCAGCAGCCAAGAAGGGGACAATAGCAATCAGCCCCAGCATTTT. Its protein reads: CASSQEGDNSNQPQHF.